The clone carrying this T cell receptor (beta chain) showed up just a few times. Trimming removed 0 bases at V and 5 bases at J, with 8 bases between. Germline V gives CDR1 MGHRA, CDR2 YSYEKL. CDR3 length equals 14 residues. This sample stems from a study of blood T cells in healthy people across ages. PCR was performed a second time for roughly 7 to 12 cycles using a sample-barcoded 5' primer and a J-beta primer mix. With 12 random nucleotides, a template-switch adaptor tagged each individual cDNA molecule. All samples yielded 2.5 million or more CDR3-containing paired-end reads. One entry per CDR3 protein results from TCRdb running MiXCR on the 5' RACE reads. The repertoire holds 1.8 million or so distinct CDR3 sequences, around 42% seen once, with roughly 24% in the top ten.

The source material was blood. This sequence was found in a human donor in good health. The rearrangement uses TRBV4-1 and TRBJ2-1, with D hard to call. CDR3 bases: TGCGCCAGCAGCCAAGATGGGTGCAACAATGAGCAGTTCTTC. Amino acids: CASSQDGCNNEQFF.